This T cell receptor beta chain was sequenced in a study of blood T cell repertoires in COVID-19. Measured with immunoSEQ multiplex PCR; TCRdb has only the in-frame clones, and not every one. There are under 450,000 clones in the sample; around four fifths occur only once, and around 5% lies in the top ten. A few counts support this clone. Germline trimming cut 3 bases from V and 7 bases from J; bases unmatched to any gene: 9. The CDR3 is 14 residues long. Germline V gene lookup returns CDR1 MNHEY and CDR2 SVGEGT. This sequence originates from a woman aged 45 to 65 who had recovered from COVID-19. What was sequenced was PBMCs or T cells enriched from blood (not recorded which). The chain carries TRBV6-2 or TRBV6-3 and TRBJ2-7, with 7 bases lining up with TRBD1. This CDR3 reads CASSYGQAPGEQYF. As DNA, the CDR3 is TGTGCCAGCAGTTATGGACAGGCCCCGGGGGAGCAGTACTTC.